A single sample gave rise to the 2 T cell receptor beta chains below, sequenced in a study of blood T cell repertoires in COVID-19. Data came from immunoSEQ multiplex PCR; TCRdb stores just in-frame clones and leaves some out. The repertoire holds 110,000 or so clones, 75% to 90% seen once, with 13% in the top ten. The sequencing sample was made of peripheral blood. The receptor source for this set is a human donor in a cohort sampled during active COVID-19.

The chain couples TRBV11-3 to TRBJ2-3; unclear D gene. The CDR3 runs to 11 residues. V lost 5 bases, J lost 2 bases, and 2 bases lay in between. Germline CDR1 reads SGHNT; CDR2 reads YENEEA. This chain's CDR3 is CASSLTDTQYF. The DNA for the CDR3 is TGTGCCAGCAGCCTCACAGATACGCAGTATTTT.

This clone was counted once. The chain has TRBV5-6 and TRBJ1-5; no clear D gene. Germline V lookup: CDR1 SGHDT, CDR2 YYEEEE. The CDR3 is made up of 12 amino acids. Trimming stripped 3 bases from V and 6 bases from J, with 7 bases between. CDR3 sequence (DNA): TGTGCCAGCAGCTCCTATGGTCAGCCCCAGCATTTT. The encoded protein is CASSSYGQPQHF.